This TCR beta chain was observed in a study of shared clonotypes between healthy human individuals. Study-wide context: Contributing individuals were a couple of females and a few males aged 18 to 49.

Study conclusions and caveats: Relative to memory subsets, naive subsets generally showed larger estimated richness. A small donor pool kept down the genetic and exposure-history diversity that was represented. Although depth was large, rarefaction showed that sequencing of the sorted subsets was incomplete.

Produced via immunoSEQ multiplex PCR; TCRdb's table is partial and in-frame only. The repertoire holds about 2 million clones, with roughly 95% as singletons. Turning to this clone: Its antigen is undetermined.

Source material: naive CD4+ T cells sorted from blood. As for subset: CD45RA+ positively selected. The sequence was obtained from a man aged 18 to 35 in good health.

CDR3: CASSGAGSSYNEQFF. The CDR3, as DNA: TGTGCCAGCAGCGGAGCGGGCAGCTCCTACAATGAGCAGTTCTTC. This rearrangement joins TRBV9 to TRBJ2-1; a weak D match, TRBD2 (6 bases). The CDR3 is 15 residues long. Germline CDR1 is SGDLS and CDR2 is YYNGEE. Trimming took 3 bases from V and 0 from J, leaving 10 bases between them.